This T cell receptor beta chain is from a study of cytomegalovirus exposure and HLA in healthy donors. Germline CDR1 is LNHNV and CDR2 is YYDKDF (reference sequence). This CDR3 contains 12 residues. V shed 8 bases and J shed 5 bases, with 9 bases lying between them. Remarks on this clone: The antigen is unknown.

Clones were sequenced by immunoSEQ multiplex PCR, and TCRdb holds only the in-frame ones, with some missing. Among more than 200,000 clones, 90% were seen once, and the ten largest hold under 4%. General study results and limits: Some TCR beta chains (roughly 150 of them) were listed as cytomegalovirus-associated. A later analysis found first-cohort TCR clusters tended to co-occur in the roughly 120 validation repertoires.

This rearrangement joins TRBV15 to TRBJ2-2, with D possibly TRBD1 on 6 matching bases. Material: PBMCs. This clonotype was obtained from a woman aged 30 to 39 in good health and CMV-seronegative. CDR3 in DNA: TGTGCCACCGCAGGGGTAACCGGGGAGCTGTTTTTT. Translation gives CATAGVTGELFF.